This TCR beta chain derives from a study of cytomegalovirus exposure and HLA in healthy donors. Study-wide background: Unique TCRs numbering some 80 million, obtained from HLA-typed donors, made up an early data release.

Findings and caveats of the study: Using a false discovery rate of 0.05, a later analysis showed that 16,951 TCR beta sequences were associated with HLA alleles. TCR beta chains numbering some 160 were designated cytomegalovirus-associated.

Primers for the PCR totalled 60 Vbeta and 13 Jbeta. Using immunoSEQ multiplex PCR, the repertoire was profiled, and TCRdb retains in-frame clones only, with some absent. Here the sample spans 100,000 to 150,000 clones, 75% to 85% being singletons. About this clone: Its antigen remains unidentified.

In germline, CDR1 is PRHDT, CDR2 FYEKMQ (reference sequence). Trimming at V came to 5 bases and at J to 4 bases, leaving 6 bases not matched to a gene. This CDR3 is built from 15 residues. The chain has TRBV13 and TRBJ2-3, with 10 bases matching TRBD1. What was sequenced was PBMCs. This sequence originates from a woman aged 18-35 years in good health and CMV-seropositive. The CDR3 sequence: CASSSKDRGADTQYF. The CDR3, as DNA: TGTGCCAGCAGCAGCAAGGACAGGGGGGCAGATACGCAGTATTTT.